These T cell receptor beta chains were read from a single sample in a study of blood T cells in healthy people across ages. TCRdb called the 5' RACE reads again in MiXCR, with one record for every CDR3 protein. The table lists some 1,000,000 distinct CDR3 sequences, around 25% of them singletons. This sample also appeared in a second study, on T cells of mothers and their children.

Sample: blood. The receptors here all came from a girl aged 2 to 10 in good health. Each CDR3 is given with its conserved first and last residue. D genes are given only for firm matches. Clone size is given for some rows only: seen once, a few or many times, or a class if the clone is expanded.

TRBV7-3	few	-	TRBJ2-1	TGTGCCAGCAGCCCCCAAATTCCCTCACTAACGTACAATGAGCAGTTCTTC	CASSPQIPSLTYNEQFF
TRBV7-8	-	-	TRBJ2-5	TGTGCCAGCAGCTTAGTTGTACGCCCGGAGACCCAGTACTTC	CASSLVVRPETQYF
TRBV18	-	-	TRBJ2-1	TGTGCCAGCTCACCAAGGGACCCCTACAATGAGCAGTTCTTC	CASSPRDPYNEQFF
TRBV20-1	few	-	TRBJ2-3	TGCAGTGCTAGGGTCGGCAGGGGCGGTAATACGCAGTATTTT	CSARVGRGGNTQYF
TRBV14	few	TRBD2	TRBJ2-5	TGTGCCAGCAGCCAAGAACTAGCGGGAAGGCTCTGGAGGGAGCGGTACTTC	CASSQELAGRLWRERYF
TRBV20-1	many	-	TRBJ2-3	TGCAGTGCTCCCAAGGGGGGGAGTGATGCAGATACGCAGTATTTT	CSAPKGGSDADTQYF
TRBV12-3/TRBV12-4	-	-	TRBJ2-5	TGTGCCAGCAGTTTTATGAGAACCGAGACCCAGTACTTC	CASSFMRTETQYF
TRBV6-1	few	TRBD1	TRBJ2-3	TGTGCCAGCAGTCGACAGGGTGGGAGCACAGATACGCAGTATTTT	CASSRQGGSTDTQYF
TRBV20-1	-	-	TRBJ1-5	TGCAGTGCCGGACTAGATATGGGGCCCCAGCATTTT	CSAGLDMGPQHF
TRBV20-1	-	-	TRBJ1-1	TGCAGTGCTGTAACCGGGACGCACACTGAAGCTTTCTTT	CSAVTGTHTEAFF
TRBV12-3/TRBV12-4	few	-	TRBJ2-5	TGTGCCAGCAGTACCGCCGGGCCCGCGGACCAGTACTTC	CASSTAGPADQYF
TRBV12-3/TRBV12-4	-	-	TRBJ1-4	TGTGCCAGCAGTTTTAAAAATGAAAAACTGTTTTTT	CASSFKNEKLFF
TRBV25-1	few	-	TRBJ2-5	TGTGCCACCCGGGGTTTGGAGACCCAGTACTTC	CATRGLETQYF
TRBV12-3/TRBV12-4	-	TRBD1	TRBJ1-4	TGTGCCAGCAGTTTCCGGGACAGGCTTGAAAAACTGTTTTTT	CASSFRDRLEKLFF
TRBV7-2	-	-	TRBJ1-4	TGTGCCAGCAGCCCACAAAACTCAAATGAAAAACTGTTTTTT	CASSPQNSNEKLFF
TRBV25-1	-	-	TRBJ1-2	TGTGCCACCTTGACCTCGGGGGCGGACTATGGCTACACCTTC	CATLTSGADYGYTF
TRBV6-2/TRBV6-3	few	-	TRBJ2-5	TGTGCCAGCAGTTCTCTAATCAGATTCAGGTTAACAGAAACCGACCACCCGAGAAAAGAGACCCAGTACTTC	CASSSLIRFRLTETDHPRKETQYF
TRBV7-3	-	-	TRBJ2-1	TGTGCCAGCAGCCCGTTGGGGGGCCGCGATGAGCAGTTCTTC	CASSPLGGRDEQFF
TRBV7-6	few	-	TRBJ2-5	TGTGCCAGCAGCCCTACTTTGGGGGCCTTCGTGGAGTTCTTC	CASSPTLGAFVEFF
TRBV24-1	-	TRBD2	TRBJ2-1	TGTGCCACCAGTGAGCTAGCGGGGAGCTCCTACAATGAGCAGTTCTTC	CATSELAGSSYNEQFF
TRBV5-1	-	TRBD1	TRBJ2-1	TGCGCCAGCAGCCCTTGGACAGGGCGGGGCAATGAGCAGTTCTTC	CASSPWTGRGNEQFF
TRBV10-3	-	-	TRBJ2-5	TGTGCCATCAGTGGTACCAGGGCCGAAGAGACCCAGTACTTC	CAISGTRAEETQYF
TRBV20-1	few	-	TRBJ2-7	TGCAGTGCTAGAGCGTTGCTTTCGACAGACTACGAGCAGTACTTC	CSARALLSTDYEQYF
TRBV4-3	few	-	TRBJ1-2	TGCGCCAGCAGCCAAGAGGCCTACCGGCCGGCTTTCTATGGCTACACCTTC	CASSQEAYRPAFYGYTF
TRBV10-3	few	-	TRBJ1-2	TGTGCCATGAGCGACGGTGTGGGGCTGGATAACTATGGCTACACCTTC	CAMSDGVGLDNYGYTF
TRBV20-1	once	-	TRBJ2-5	TGCAGTGGTCAGGGGGGAGGGGAGACCCAGTACTTC	CSGQGGGETQYF
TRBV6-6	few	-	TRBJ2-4	TGTGCCAGCAGTCACAAGCTCTGGGGGGGCGCGGGCAAAAACATTCAGTACTTC	CASSHKLWGGAGKNIQYF
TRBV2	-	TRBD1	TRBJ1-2	TGTGCCAGCAGTGAAGGGGGGACAGCTTATGGCTACACCTTC	CASSEGGTAYGYTF
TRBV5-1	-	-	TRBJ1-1	TGCGCCAGCAGCTTGGCCGGATGGAACACTGAAGCTTTCTTT	CASSLAGWNTEAFF
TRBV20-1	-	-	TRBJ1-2	TGCAGTGCTAGCATCGCAGGGGTAGGGGGCTACACCTTC	CSASIAGVGGYTF
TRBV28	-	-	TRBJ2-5	TGTGCCAGCAGTGACCCCTCTAAAGAGACCCAGTACTTC	CASSDPSKETQYF
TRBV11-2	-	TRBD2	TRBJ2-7	TGTGCCAGCAGCCCCTTACTAGCGGGAGTATCGGAGCAGTACTTC	CASSPLLAGVSEQYF
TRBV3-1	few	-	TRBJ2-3	TGTGCTAGCAGCCAAGGTCACCATACGCAGTATTTT	CASSQGHHTQYF
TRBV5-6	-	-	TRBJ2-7	TGTGCCAGCAGCGCGGTAAGCTGGCCCGAGCAGTACTTC	CASSAVSWPEQYF
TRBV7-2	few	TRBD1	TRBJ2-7	TGTGCCAGCAGCCCCTCGACAGGGCACTACGAGCAGTACTTC	CASSPSTGHYEQYF
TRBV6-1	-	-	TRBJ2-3	TGTGCCAGCAGTGTGACAGTGTCTGCAGATACGCAGTATTTT	CASSVTVSADTQYF
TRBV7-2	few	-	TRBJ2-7	TGTGCCAGCAGCTTGAGGGGGAGAGACGACGAGCAGTACTTC	CASSLRGRDDEQYF
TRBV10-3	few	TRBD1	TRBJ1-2	TGTGCCATCAGTGACCGACAGGGATCCGGCGATGGCTACACCTTC	CAISDRQGSGDGYTF
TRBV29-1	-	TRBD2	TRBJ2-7	TGCAGCGCTGCCACAGCGGGGGACGAGCAGTACTTC	CSAATAGDEQYF
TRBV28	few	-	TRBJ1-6	TGTGGGGGGAGCTCCTATAATTCACCCCTCCACTTT	CGGSSYNSPLHF
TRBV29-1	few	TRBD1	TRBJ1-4	TGCAGCGTTAAGGACAGGAGGCCGGAGGAAAAACTGTTTTTT	CSVKDRRPEEKLFF
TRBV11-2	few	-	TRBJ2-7	TGTGCCAGCAGTGTGGCCAACGCCGGCGAGCAGTACTTC	CASSVANAGEQYF
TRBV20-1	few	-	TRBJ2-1	TGCAGTGCTCGTGGGACTGTCTACAATGAGCAGTTCTTC	CSARGTVYNEQFF
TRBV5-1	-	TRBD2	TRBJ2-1	TGCGCCAGCAGCCCGGGAGGGCTCCTCAATGAGCAGTTCTTC	CASSPGGLLNEQFF
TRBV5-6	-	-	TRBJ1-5	TGTGCCAGCAGCTTGGGGGGACACGTTAATATTTTGGGGTGGCCCCAGCATTTT	CASSLGGHVNILGWPQHF
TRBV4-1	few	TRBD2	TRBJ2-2	TGCGCCAGCAGCCAGGTCGGGACTAGCGGAGCAAACACCGGGGAGCCGTTTTTT	CASSQVGTSGANTGEPFF
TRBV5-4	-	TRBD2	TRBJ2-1	TGTGCCAGCAGCTTGCTGTGGCGGGAGGGCTGGGATGAGCAGTTCTTC	CASSLLWREGWDEQFF
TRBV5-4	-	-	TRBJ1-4	TGTGCCAGCAGCTTCGACGGGGAGTTGAATGAAAAACTGTTTTTT	CASSFDGELNEKLFF